The rows below give T cell receptor beta chains drawn from one sample of a study of blood T cell repertoires in COVID-19. Using immunoSEQ multiplex PCR, the repertoire was profiled, and TCRdb retains in-frame clones only, with some absent. The table has approximately 400,000 clones, approximately 90% seen once. The sample comprised PBMCs or T cells enriched from blood (not recorded which). These receptors came from a woman under 30 who had recovered from COVID-19. CDR3s include the opening cysteine and the closing phenylalanine or tryptophan. The order of the fields is clone size, J gene, V gene, D gene, CDR3 protein, CDR3 DNA. A D gene is named only where the DNA matches it firmly. The size field is filled for only some rows; it gives once, few, many or a size class.

>.|TRBJ2-2|TRBV6-6|TRBD2
CASSYRRPIAGGNTGELFF
TGTGCCAGCAGCTACAGGAGGCCAATAGCGGGGGGTAACACCGGGGAGCTGTTTTTT
>few|TRBJ1-6|TRBV5-1|.
CASSLDRNSLHF
TGCGCCAGCAGCTTGGACAGGAATTCCCTCCACTTT
>few|TRBJ1-1|TRBV7-8|TRBD1
CASSLADRVETEAFF
TGTGCCAGCAGCTTAGCCGACAGGGTGGAAACTGAAGCTTTCTTT
>.|TRBJ2-7|TRBV2|.
CASSEAGRGAEQYF
TGTGCCAGCAGTGAAGCGGGCAGGGGGGCCGAGCAGTACTTC
>.|TRBJ1-6|TRBV9|TRBD1
CASSEQGGSPLHF
TGTGCCAGCAGCGAGCAGGGGGGATCACCCCTCCACTTT
>few|TRBJ1-4|TRBV3-1/TRBV3-2|TRBD1
CASSHRQGQGEKLFF
TGTGCCAGCAGCCACCGACAGGGCCAGGGTGAAAAACTGTTTTTT
>.|TRBJ1-1|TRBV18|TRBD1
CASSPGQVGTEAFF
TGTGCCAGCTCACCGGGACAGGTCGGCACTGAAGCTTTCTTT
>.|TRBJ1-4|TRBV2|.
CASMGGRLNEKLFF
TGTGCCAGCATGGGCGGGAGGCTAAATGAGAAACTGTTTTTT
>once|TRBJ1-1|TRBV7-9|.
CASSLIAGNTEAFF
TGTGCCAGCAGCTTGATCGCAGGGAACACTGAAGCTTTCTTT
>.|TRBJ2-7|TRBV3-1/TRBV3-2|TRBD1
CASSQDQGAYEQYF
TGTGCCAGCAGCCAAGACCAGGGGGCGTACGAGCAGTACTTC
>.|TRBJ2-7|TRBV19|.
CASSIGNVYRRKYEQYF
TGTGCCAGTAGTATTGGTAACGTTTACAGGAGAAAATACGAGCAGTACTTC
>.|TRBJ1-2|TRBV6-5|.
CASRQGPNYGYTF
TGTGCCAGCAGGCAGGGTCCTAACTATGGCTACACCTTC
>.|TRBJ2-3|TRBV30|.
CAWRPLGAPDTQYF
TGTGCCTGGAGACCTCTGGGGGCCCCAGATACGCAGTATTTT
>.|TRBJ2-7|TRBV3-1/TRBV3-2|TRBD1
CASSQVGQGLFYEQYF
TGTGCCAGCAGCCAAGTGGGACAGGGATTATTTTACGAGCAGTACTTC
>.|TRBJ2-5|TRBV7-9|.
CASSLADGLGVETQYF
TGTGCCAGCAGCTTAGCTGATGGGCTGGGAGTAGAGACCCAGTACTTC
>.|TRBJ1-2|TRBV6-6|TRBD1
CASSTDRTNYGYTF
TGTGCCAGCAGTACGGACAGGACTAACTATGGCTACACCTTC
>.|TRBJ2-7|TRBV7-9|.
CASSPQGREQYF
TGTGCCAGCAGCCCACAGGGTCGCGAGCAGTACTTC
>.|TRBJ1-5|TRBV30|.
CAWSRPDRWDWPQHF
TGTGCCTGGAGCCGGCCCGACAGGTGGGATTGGCCCCAGCATTTT
>once|TRBJ1-6|TRBV6-5|.
CASSYLQGNSPLHF
TGTGCCAGCAGTTACCTGCAGGGAAATTCACCCCTCCACTTT
>.|TRBJ1-4|TRBV28|.
CASTGRIEKLFF
TGTGCCAGCACAGGGAGGATCGAAAAACTGTTTTTT
>.|TRBJ2-6|TRBV19|.
CASSSLGLQQTGANVLTF
TGTGCCAGTAGTAGCCTCGGACTGCAACAAACTGGGGCCAACGTCCTGACTTTC
>.|TRBJ2-7|TRBV7-9|.
CASSLEGLPYYEQYF
TGTGCCAGCAGCTTAGAGGGGTTACCCTACTACGAGCAGTACTTC
>.|TRBJ1-2|TRBV13|TRBD1
CASSLHYRGGIHGYTF
TGTGCCAGCAGCCTCCACTACAGGGGGGGGATACATGGCTACACCTTC
>.|TRBJ1-3|TRBV5-1|.
CASSLDAGGRGNTIYF
TGCGCCAGCAGCTTGGACGCCGGGGGTAGAGGAAACACCATATATTTT
>.|TRBJ2-7|TRBV28|.
CASSRVGVQYF
TGTGCCAGCAGTCGCGTCGGGGTGCAGTACTTC
>.|TRBJ1-6|TRBV30|TRBD1
CAWRAEYRGNSPLHF
TGTGCCTGGAGAGCGGAATACAGGGGAAATTCACCCCTCCACTTT
>few|TRBJ1-2|TRBV29-1|.
CSVESGGHGYTF
TGCAGCGTTGAATCCGGAGGGCATGGCTACACCTTC
>.|TRBJ1-4|TRBV4-1|.
CATKKSPTGGVEKLFF
TGCGCCACCAAAAAGTCTCCTACGGGGGGCGTAGAAAAACTGTTTTTT
>.|TRBJ2-1|TRBV5-1|.
CASSLRTDNEQFF
TGCGCCAGCAGCTTGCGGACTGACAATGAGCAGTTCTTC
>.|TRBJ1-6|TRBV6-5|TRBD1
CASSRTGGNSPLHF
TGTGCCAGCAGTCGGACAGGGGGCAATTCACCCCTCCACTTT
>.|TRBJ2-7|TRBV6-2/TRBV6-3|.
CASSYGGNSYEQYF
TGTGCCAGCAGTTACGGGGGGAACTCCTACGAGCAGTACTTC
>.|TRBJ1-4|TRBV5-1|TRBD1
CASTKTGWATNEKLFF
TGCGCCAGCACGAAGACAGGGTGGGCAACTAATGAAAAACTGTTTTTT
>.|TRBJ1-5|TRBV5-1|TRBD1
CASSPIPGGQPQHF
TGCGCCAGCAGCCCAATCCCAGGGGGCCAGCCCCAGCATTTT